This T cell receptor (beta chain) was identified in a study of blood T cell repertoires in COVID-19. The overall study: COVID-19 samples from acute and convalescent phases originated in the United States, Italy and Spain. Sources were T cells, B-cell-depleted T cells, or PBMCs; the material itself was cDNA or gDNA.

From germline, CDR1 is LNHNV and CDR2 YYDKDF (reference sequence). V shed 5 bases and J 5 bases; nucleotides not matched to a gene: 5. The CDR3 sequence is 14 residues long. Sequenced by immunoSEQ multiplex PCR; TCRdb stores in-frame clones only, minus some. The table shows fewer than 300,000 clones, with about 76% occurring only once. The receptor's source is a woman aged 60-70 years with active or convalescent COVID-19. Sequencing used peripheral blood. The gene calls are TRBV15 and TRBJ2-7, with 11 bases aligning to TRBD2. CDR3 bases: TGTGCCACCAGCGTACTAGCGGGGGTCCACGAGCAGTACTTC. Protein sequence: CATSVLAGVHEQYF.